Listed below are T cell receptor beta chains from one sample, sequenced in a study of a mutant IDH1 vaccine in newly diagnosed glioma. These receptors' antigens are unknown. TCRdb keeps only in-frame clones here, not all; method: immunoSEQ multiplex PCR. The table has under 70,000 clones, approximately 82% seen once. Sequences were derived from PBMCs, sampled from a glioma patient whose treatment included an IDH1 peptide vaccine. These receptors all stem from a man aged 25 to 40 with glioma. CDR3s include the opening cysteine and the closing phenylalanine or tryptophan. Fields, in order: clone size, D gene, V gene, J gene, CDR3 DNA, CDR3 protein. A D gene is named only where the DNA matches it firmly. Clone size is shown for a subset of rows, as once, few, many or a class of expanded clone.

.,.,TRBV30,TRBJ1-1,TGTGCCTGGAGTCCGTCTGGGGGGCGGAACACTGAAGCTTTCTTT,CAWSPSGGRNTEAFF
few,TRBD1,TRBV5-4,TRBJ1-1,TGTGCCAGCAGTTACGACAGGGGACGTACTGAAGCTTTCTTT,CASSYDRGRTEAFF
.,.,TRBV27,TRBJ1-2,TGTGCCAGCAGTTCGTCCTCATACTCAAATACCAGGTGGAATGGCTACACCTTC,CASSSSSYSNTRWNGYTF
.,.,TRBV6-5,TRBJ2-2,TGTGCCAGCAAGTTACGTCGGAACACCGGGGAGCTGTTTTTT,CASKLRRNTGELFF
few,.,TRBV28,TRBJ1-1,TGTGCCAGCAGTTCCTCAAACCGGGACGTAACACTGAAAGCTTTCTTT,CASSSSNRDVTLKAFF
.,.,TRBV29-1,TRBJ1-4,TGCAGCGTTGAAGAGGGATACGAAAAGCTGTTTTTT,CSVEEGYEKLFF
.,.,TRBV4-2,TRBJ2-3,TGTGCCAGCAGCCAAGTCCCATCGACCACCACAGATACGCAGTATTTT,CASSQVPSTTTDTQYF
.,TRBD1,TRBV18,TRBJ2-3,TGTGCCAGCTCACCGGACAGGGCTAAGCAGTATTTT,CASSPDRAKQYF
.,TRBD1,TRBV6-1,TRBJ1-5,TGTGCCAGCAGAGCAACAGGGGCTCAGCCCCAGCATTTT,CASRATGAQPQHF
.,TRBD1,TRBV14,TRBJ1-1,TGTGCCAGCAGCGCGGGACAGTACACTGAAGCTTTCTTT,CASSAGQYTEAFF
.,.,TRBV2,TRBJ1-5,TGTGCCAGCAGTTTGCGGGCAGGGTGGAGCAATCAGCCCCAGCATTTT,CASSLRAGWSNQPQHF
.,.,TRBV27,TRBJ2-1,TGTGCCAGCAGTTTATACTACCCTGACACGACCCTTACCCAACTGGAGTTCTTC,CASSLYYPDTTLTQLEFF
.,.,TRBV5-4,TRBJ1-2,TGTGCCAGCAGCTTGATTGCAGGGAAGCCCTATGGCTACACCTTC,CASSLIAGKPYGYTF
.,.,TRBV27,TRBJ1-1,TGTGCCAGCAGTTTTACAGGATCGAACACTGAAGCTTTCTTT,CASSFTGSNTEAFF
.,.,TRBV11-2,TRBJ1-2,TGTGCCAGCGGGAGGACCACCAACTCCTATGGCTACACCTTC,CASGRTTNSYGYTF
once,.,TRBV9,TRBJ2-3,TGTGCCAGCAGCGAATCGCCAACTGATACGCAGTATTTT,CASSESPTDTQYF
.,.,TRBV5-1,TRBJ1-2,TGCGCCAGCAGCGCGGACGGGGCTCACCCGTCGGCGTATGGCTACACCTTC,CASSADGAHPSAYGYTF
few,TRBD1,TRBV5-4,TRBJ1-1,TGTGCCAGCAGGAAACAGGGGGACACTGAAGCTTTCTTT,CASRKQGDTEAFF
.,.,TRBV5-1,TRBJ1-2,TGCGCCAGCAGCATAGCCGGGCATGGCTACACCTTC,CASSIAGHGYTF
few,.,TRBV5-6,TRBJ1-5,TGTGCCAGCAGCTTTCAAGGACAGCCCCAGCATTTT,CASSFQGQPQHF
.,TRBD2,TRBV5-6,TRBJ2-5,TGTGCCAGCAGCTTGGTGGGGGGGACTCCTCAAGAGACCCAGTACTTC,CASSLVGGTPQETQYF
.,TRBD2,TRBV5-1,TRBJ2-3,TGTGCCAGCAGCTTAGGGACTAGCTTAGATACGCAGTATTTT,CASSLGTSLDTQYF
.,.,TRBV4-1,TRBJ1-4,TGCGCCAGCAGCCAAGGTCCCGGGCCCGCAGGGGAAAAACTGTTTTTT,CASSQGPGPAGEKLFF
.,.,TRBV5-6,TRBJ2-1,TGTGCCAGCAGCTTGGGCAATGAGCAGTTCTTC,CASSLGNEQFF
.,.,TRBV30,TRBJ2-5,TGTGCCTGGGGACAGCAAGAGACCCAGTACTTC,CAWGQQETQYF
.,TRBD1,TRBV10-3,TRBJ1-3,TGTGCCATCAGTGAGTTGGACAGGGGGCCGAGAAACACCATATATTTT,CAISELDRGPRNTIYF
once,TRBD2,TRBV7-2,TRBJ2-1,TGTGCCAGCAGCCGGACTAGCGGGGGACCCCTCCATGAGCAGTTCTTC,CASSRTSGGPLHEQFF
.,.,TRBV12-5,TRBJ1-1,TGTGCTAGTGGTTTCTTCAGGAAGGGTCAGACGGGTATGGGGGACACTGAAGCTTTCTTT,CASGFFRKGQTGMGDTEAFF
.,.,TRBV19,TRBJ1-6,TGTGCCAGTATGCAGGACATATATAATTCACCCCTCCACTTT,CASMQDIYNSPLHF
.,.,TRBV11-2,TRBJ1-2,TGTGCCAGCAGCTTAGGATCGGTTCCAACTAACTATGGCTACACCTTC,CASSLGSVPTNYGYTF
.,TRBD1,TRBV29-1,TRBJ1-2,TGCAGCGTCCCGGGACAGGGATCGTACGACTATGGCTACACCTTC,CSVPGQGSYDYGYTF
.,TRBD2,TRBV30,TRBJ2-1,TGTGCCTGGAGTGGTTGGAGCGGGGGGAGCTACAATGAGCAGTTCTTC,CAWSGWSGGSYNEQFF
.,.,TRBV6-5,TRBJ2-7,TGTGCCAGCAGTTACACAGACGAGCAGTACTTC,CASSYTDEQYF
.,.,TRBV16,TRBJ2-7,TGTGCCAGCAGCCCCCCGGGGAACGAGCAGTACTTC,CASSPPGNEQYF
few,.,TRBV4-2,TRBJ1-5,TGTGCCAGCAGCCAAGACCCGCCTAAAAGCAATCAGCCCCAGCATTTT,CASSQDPPKSNQPQHF
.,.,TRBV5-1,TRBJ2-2,TGCGCCAGCAGCTTGGGTGGCAACCGGGACATCACCGGGGAGCTGTTTTTT,CASSLGGNRDITGELFF
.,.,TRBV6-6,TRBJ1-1,TGTGCCAGCAGTTACTCGATGAACACTGAAGCTTTCTTT,CASSYSMNTEAFF